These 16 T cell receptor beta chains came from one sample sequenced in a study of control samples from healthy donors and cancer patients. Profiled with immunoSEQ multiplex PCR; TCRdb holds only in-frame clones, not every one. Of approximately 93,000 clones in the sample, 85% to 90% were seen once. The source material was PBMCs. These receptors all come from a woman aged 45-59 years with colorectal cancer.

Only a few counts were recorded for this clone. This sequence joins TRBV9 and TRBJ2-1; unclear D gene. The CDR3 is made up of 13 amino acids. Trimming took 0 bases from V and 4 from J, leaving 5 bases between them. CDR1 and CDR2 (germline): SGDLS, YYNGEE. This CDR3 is CASSVADYNEQFF. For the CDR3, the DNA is TGTGCCAGCAGCGTAGCAGATTACAATGAGCAGTTCTTC. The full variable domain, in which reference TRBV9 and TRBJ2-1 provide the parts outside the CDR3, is DSGVTQTPKHLITATGQRVTLRCSPRSGDLSVYWYQQSLDQGLQFLIQYYNGEERAKGNILERFSAQQFPDLHSELNLSSLELGDSALYFCASSVADYNEQFFGPGTRLTVL.

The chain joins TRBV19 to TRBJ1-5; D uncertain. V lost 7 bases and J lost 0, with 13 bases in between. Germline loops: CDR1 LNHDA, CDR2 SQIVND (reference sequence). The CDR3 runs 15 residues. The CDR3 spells CASTRVGNSNQPQHF. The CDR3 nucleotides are TGTGCCAGTACTCGGGTGGGAAATAGCAATCAGCCCCAGCATTTT.

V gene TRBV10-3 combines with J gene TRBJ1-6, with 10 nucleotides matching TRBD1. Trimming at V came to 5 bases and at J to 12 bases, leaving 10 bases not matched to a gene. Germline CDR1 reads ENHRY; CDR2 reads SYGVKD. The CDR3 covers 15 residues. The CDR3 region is CAISSLGQGEKPLHF. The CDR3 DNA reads TGTGCCATCAGTTCACTCGGACAGGGGGAAAAACCCCTCCACTTT.

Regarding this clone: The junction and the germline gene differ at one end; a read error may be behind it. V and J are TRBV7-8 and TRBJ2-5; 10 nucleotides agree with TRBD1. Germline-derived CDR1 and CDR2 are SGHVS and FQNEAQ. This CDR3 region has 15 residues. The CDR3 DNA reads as TGTGCCTGCAGCTTAGGGGACAGGGGTGAGGAGACCCAGTACTTC. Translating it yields CACSLGDRGEETQYF.

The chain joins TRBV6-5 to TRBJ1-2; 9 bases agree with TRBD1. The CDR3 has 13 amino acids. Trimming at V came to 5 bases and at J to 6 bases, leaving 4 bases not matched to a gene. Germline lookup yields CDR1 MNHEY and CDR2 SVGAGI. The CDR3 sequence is CASSRDRENGYTF. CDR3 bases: TGTGCCAGCAGTCGGGACAGGGAAAATGGCTACACCTTC.

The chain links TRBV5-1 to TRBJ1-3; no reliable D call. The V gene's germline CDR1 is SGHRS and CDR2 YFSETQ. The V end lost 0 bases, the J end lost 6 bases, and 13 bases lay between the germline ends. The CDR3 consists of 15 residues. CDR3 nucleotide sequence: TGCGCCAGCAGCTTGGCTGGGCAGGAGACAAACACCATATATTTT. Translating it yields CASSLAGQETNTIYF.

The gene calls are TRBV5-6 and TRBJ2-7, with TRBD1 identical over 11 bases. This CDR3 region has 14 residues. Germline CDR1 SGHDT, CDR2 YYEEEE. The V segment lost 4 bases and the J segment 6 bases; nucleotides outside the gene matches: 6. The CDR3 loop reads CASSLSGTGGEQYV. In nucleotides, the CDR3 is TGTGCCAGCAGCCTCTCAGGGACAGGGGGCGAGCAGTACGTC.

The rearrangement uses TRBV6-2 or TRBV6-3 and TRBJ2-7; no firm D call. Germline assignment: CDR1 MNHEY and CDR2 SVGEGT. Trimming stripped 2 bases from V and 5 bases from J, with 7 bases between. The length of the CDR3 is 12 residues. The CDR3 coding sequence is TGTGCCAGCAGTTACGGGAACGACGAGCAGTACGTC. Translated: CASSYGNDEQYV.

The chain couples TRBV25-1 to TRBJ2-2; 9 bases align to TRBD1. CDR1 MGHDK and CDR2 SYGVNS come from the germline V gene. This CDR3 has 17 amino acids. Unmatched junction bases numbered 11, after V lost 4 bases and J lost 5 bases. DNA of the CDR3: TGTGCCAGCAGTGGCCTCGGGACAGGGCTCAAGACCGGGGAGCTGTTTTTT. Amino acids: CASSGLGTGLKTGELFF.

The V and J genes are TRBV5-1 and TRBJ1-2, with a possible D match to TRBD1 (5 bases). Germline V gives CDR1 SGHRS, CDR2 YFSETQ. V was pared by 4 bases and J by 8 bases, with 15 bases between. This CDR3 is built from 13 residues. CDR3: CASSVVGGEGYTF. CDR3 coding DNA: TGCGCCAGCAGCGTGGTCGGGGGGGAGGGCTACACCTTC.

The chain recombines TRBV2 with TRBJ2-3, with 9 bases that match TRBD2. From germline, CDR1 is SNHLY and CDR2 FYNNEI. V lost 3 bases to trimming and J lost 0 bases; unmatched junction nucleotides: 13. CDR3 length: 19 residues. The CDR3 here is CASSDYPPLAGKSTDTQYF. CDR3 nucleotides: TGTGCCAGCAGTGATTATCCCCCCCTAGCGGGGAAGAGCACAGATACGCAGTATTTT.

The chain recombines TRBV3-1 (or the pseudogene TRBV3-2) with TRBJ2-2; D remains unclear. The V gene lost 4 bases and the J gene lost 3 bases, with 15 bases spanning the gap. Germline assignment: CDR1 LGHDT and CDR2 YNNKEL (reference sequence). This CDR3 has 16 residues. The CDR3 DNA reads TGTGCCAGCAGCCCCCGGACGGTAGTCGACACCGGGGAGCTGTTTTTT. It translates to CASSPRTVVDTGELFF.

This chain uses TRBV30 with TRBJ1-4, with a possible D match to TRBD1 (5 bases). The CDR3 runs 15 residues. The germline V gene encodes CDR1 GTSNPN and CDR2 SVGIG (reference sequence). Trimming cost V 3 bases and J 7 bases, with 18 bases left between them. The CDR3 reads CAWRSSGRTLEKLFF. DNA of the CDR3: TGTGCCTGGAGATCCTCGGGACGGACCCTTGAAAAACTGTTTTTT. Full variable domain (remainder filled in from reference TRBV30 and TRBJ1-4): SQTIHQWPATLVQPVGSPLSLECTVEGTSNPNLYWYRQAAGRGLQLLFYSVGIGQISSEVPQNLSASRPQDRQFILSSKKLLLSDSGFYLCAWRSSGRTLEKLFFGSGTQLSVL.

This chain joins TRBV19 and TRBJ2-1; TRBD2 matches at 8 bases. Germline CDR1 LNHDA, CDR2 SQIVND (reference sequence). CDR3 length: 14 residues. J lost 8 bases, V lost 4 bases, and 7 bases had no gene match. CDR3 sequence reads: CASSTPGLVDEQFF. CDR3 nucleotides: TGTGCCAGTAGTACGCCGGGACTAGTCGATGAGCAGTTCTTC.

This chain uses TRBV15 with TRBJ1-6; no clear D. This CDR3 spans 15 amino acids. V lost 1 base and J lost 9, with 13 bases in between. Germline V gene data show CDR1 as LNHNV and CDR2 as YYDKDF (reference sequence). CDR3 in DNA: TGTGCCACCAGCAGAGGAGAGGGAATGGGTTCACCCCTCCACTTT. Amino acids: CATSRGEGMGSPLHF.

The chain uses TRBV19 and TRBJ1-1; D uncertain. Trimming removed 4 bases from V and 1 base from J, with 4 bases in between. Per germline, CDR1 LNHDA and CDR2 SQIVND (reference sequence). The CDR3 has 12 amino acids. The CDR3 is CASSTKNTEAFF. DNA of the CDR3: TGTGCCAGTAGTACCAAGAACACTGAAGCTTTCTTT.